The present T cell receptor (beta chain) was sequenced within a study of T cells in localized non-small cell lung cancer. Note on this clone: The antigen remains unidentified.

Whole-study results and caveats: Without multi-region sequencing, intratumor heterogeneity could not be excluded. The highest T cell clonality was in uninvolved adjacent lung, above tumor.

With 2 bases removed from V and 2 bases from J, the gap between germline ends came to 15 bases. This CDR3 comprises 16 residues. The V gene's germline CDR1 is SEHNR and CDR2 FQNEAQ (reference sequence). Using immunoSEQ multiplex PCR, the repertoire was profiled, and TCRdb retains in-frame clones only, with some absent. The data hold more than 15,000 clones, with about 89% observed a single time. The sequences come from peripheral blood, collected before any cancer treatment. The V and J genes are TRBV7-9 and TRBJ1-2, with no clear D. The sequence was obtained from a male donor at least 60 years old with stage II squamous cell lung carcinoma. The DNA for the CDR3 is TGTGCCAGCAGCTTATCGTACGGGATAGTCAACTATGGCTACACCTTC. This encodes CASSLSYGIVNYGYTF.